The 31 T cell receptor beta chains below come from one sample, sequenced in a study of blood T cells in healthy people across ages. Primers used in a second PCR of roughly 7 to 12 cycles were a sample-barcoded 5' primer and a J-beta primer mix. MiXCR was run by TCRdb on the 5' RACE reads, yielding one entry per CDR3 protein. This table holds hundreds of thousands of distinct CDR3 sequences, approximately 52% found once. The sequenced sample was blood. All receptors come from an elderly woman in good health.

The chain joins TRBV10-3 to TRBJ2-1; D unresolved. From germline, CDR1 is ENHRY and CDR2 SYGVKD. V lost 8 bases, J lost 5 bases, and 10 bases lay in between. The CDR3 contains 12 residues. The DNA of the CDR3 is TGTGCCATCCGGGCCGCAGACAATGAGCAGTTCTTC. It is translated as CAIRAADNEQFF.

The chain combines TRBV5-1 with TRBJ2-2, with D possibly matching TRBD1 (5 bases). Trimming took off 4 bases at V and 6 bases at J, with 10 bases between the two ends. Germline V gene data show CDR1 as SGHRS and CDR2 as YFSETQ. CDR3 size: 13 residues. DNA for the CDR3: TGCGCCAGCAGCCCAAGGGGTCCCGGGGAGCTGTTTTTT. It codes for CASSPRGPGELFF.

This clonotype was counted at least ten times. The genes are TRBV29-1 and TRBJ2-1; 7 nucleotides line up with TRBD1. CDR1 and CDR2 from the germline V gene are SQVTM and ANQGSEA. The CDR3 spans 13 residues. Losses at the gene ends were 4 bases for V and 6 bases for J; bases not matched to a gene: 6. The CDR3: CSVGDSKSNEQFF. In DNA form, the CDR3 reads TGCAGCGTTGGGGACAGCAAGAGCAATGAGCAGTTCTTC.

The chain links TRBV7-2 to TRBJ2-5; 8 bases line up with TRBD1. Germline V CDR1 and CDR2: SGHTA, FQGNSA. The CDR3 has 14 residues. Trimming cost V 3 bases and J 4 bases; bases outside gene matches: 4. CDR3 coding DNA: TGTGCCAGCAGCTTTAACGACAGGGGAGAGACCCAGTACTTC. It codes for CASSFNDRGETQYF.

This clonotype was seen a handful of times. V is TRBV25-1 and J is TRBJ1-1; 7 bases match TRBD1. Trimming removed 5 bases from V and 3 bases from J; junction bases left unmatched: 9. Germline values: CDR1 MGHDK, CDR2 SYGVNS. The length of the CDR3 is 15 residues. This CDR3 reads CASSQLDREDTEAFF. CDR3 coding DNA: TGTGCCAGCAGTCAATTAGACAGGGAGGACACTGAAGCTTTCTTT.

This chain joins TRBV7-2 and TRBJ2-3; TRBD2 is a possible D gene (5 bases). Trimming removed 2 bases from V and 9 bases from J, with 21 bases in between. Germline-derived CDR1 and CDR2 are SGHTA and FQGNSA. The CDR3 covers 16 residues. This chain's CDR3 is CASSLRASPGRGTQYF. CDR3 in DNA: TGTGCCAGCAGCTTAAGGGCTAGCCCTGGTAGAGGCACGCAGTATTTT.

V usage is TRBV29-1 and J usage is TRBJ1-1, with D hard to call. This CDR3 region has 12 residues. Germline-derived CDR1 and CDR2 are SQVTM and ANQGSEA. V was cut by 4 bases and J by 5 bases, with 11 bases left in between. The CDR3 region has the DNA TGCAGCGTTGGGGCGGGAGTGACTGAAGCTTTCTTT. Translating gives CSVGAGVTEAFF.

This chain links TRBV28 with TRBJ2-7; D gene unclear. CDR1 is MDHEN, CDR2 SYDVKM, per germline. The CDR3 consists of 14 residues. Trimming pared 5 bases from V and 0 bases from J, leaving 11 bases between. CDR3: CASSVAASSYEQYF. In nucleotides, the CDR3 is TGTGCCAGCAGTGTCGCGGCCAGCTCCTACGAGCAGTACTTC.

This clonotype was observed many times. At one of its ends the junction is not consistent with the germline gene, which may arise from a read error. The genes are TRBV27 and TRBJ2-7, with D possibly matching TRBD1 (6 bases). Germline V gives CDR1 MNHEY, CDR2 SMNVEV (reference sequence). The CDR3 consists of 13 residues. CDR3 sequence (DNA): TGCGCCAGCAGTCCAACAGGGTCCTACGAGCAGTACTTC. It specifies CASSPTGSYEQYF.

This chain uses TRBV29-1 with TRBJ2-7; 8 bases map to TRBD1. This CDR3 region has 14 residues. V was pared by 8 bases and J by 0 bases, with 9 bases of the junction left unmatched. Germline V gives CDR1 SQVTM, CDR2 ANQGSEA. CDR3 in DNA: TGCAGCCCGTACCGGGACAGGAGCTCCTACGAGCAGTACTTC. Its protein is CSPYRDRSSYEQYF.

This clonotype was observed many times. The J gene is TRBJ2-7, the V gene TRBV10-3, with D perhaps matching TRBD1 or TRBD2 (5 bases each). Trimming left V 6 bases short and J 5 bases short, with 20 bases between. Germline V gene data show CDR1 as ENHRY and CDR2 as SYGVKD. The CDR3 spans 15 residues. The CDR3 loop is CAISAGTSHGNEQYF. DNA for the CDR3: TGTGCCATCAGCGCAGGGACCTCCCATGGGAACGAGCAGTACTTC.

The chain recombines TRBV5-1 with TRBJ2-1; 7 nucleotides line up with TRBD2. The CDR3 loop spans 14 amino acids. The V segment lost 10 bases and the J segment 14 bases; nucleotides outside the gene matches: 21. Germline lookup yields CDR1 SGHRS and CDR2 YFSETQ. CDR3: CAPWGTLEAGRKFF. In nucleotides, the CDR3 is TGCGCCCCCTGGGGGACTCTAGAAGCGGGGCGGAAGTTCTTC.

This rearrangement joins TRBV29-1 to TRBJ2-1, with a tentative D call TRBD1 (5 bases). The CDR3 is 10 residues long. V lost 4 bases and J 9 bases, leaving 7 bases between the germline ends. Looked up from germline, CDR1 is SQVTM and CDR2 is ANQGSEA. CDR3 DNA sequence: TGCAGCGTTGGACAGCCTGAGCAGTTCTTC. The encoded protein is CSVGQPEQFF.

This chain uses TRBV28 with TRBJ2-2; D may be TRBD1 (5 bases). This CDR3 contains 12 residues. Germline CDR1 is MDHEN and CDR2 is SYDVKM. The ends were cut back, 6 bases at V and 6 bases at J, with 8 bases in the middle. Here the CDR3 reads CASRTVAGELFF. The DNA for the CDR3 is TGTGCCAGCAGGACAGTGGCCGGGGAGCTGTTTTTT.

This clonotype was detected only a few times. This chain joins TRBV5-1 and TRBJ1-2, with D tentatively TRBD1 (5 bases). V lost 6 bases, J lost 7 bases, and 22 bases lay in between. The germline CDR1 and CDR2 sequences are SGHRS and YFSETQ. The CDR3 is made up of 15 amino acids. Here the CDR3 reads CASILDQGARGGYTF. CDR3 nucleotide sequence: TGCGCCAGCATATTGGATCAGGGAGCCCGCGGTGGCTACACCTTC.

With respect to this clonotype: This may stem from a read error, because a much larger clone lies one nucleotide away. This chain uses TRBV2 with TRBJ2-1; TRBD1 matches at 7 bases. Trimming removed 7 bases from V and 6 bases from J; junction bases left unmatched: 12. This CDR3 region has 15 residues. Germline V gene sequence: CDR1 SNHLY, CDR2 FYNNEI. The CDR3, as DNA: TGTGCCAGCAACTCCTATGAGGCAGGGGGCAATGAGCAGTTCTTC. It yields the protein CASNSYEAGGNEQFF. The full variable domain, rest sourced from reference TRBV2 and TRBJ2-1, is EPEVTQTPSHQVTQMGQEVILRCVPISNHLYFYWYRQILGQKVEFLVSFYNNEISEKSEIFDDQFSVERPDGSNFTLKIRSTKLEDSAMYFCASNSYEAGGNEQFFGPGTRLTVL.

The chain recombines TRBV29-1 with TRBJ2-4; D is perhaps TRBD2 (6 bases). Germline V CDR1 and CDR2: SQVTM, ANQGSEA. Trimming removed 4 bases at V and 6 bases at J, with 10 bases between. This CDR3 is 12 amino acids long. CDR3 DNA sequence: TGCAGCGTTGGGTCCGGGGGAAACATTCAGTACTTC. Translation gives CSVGSGGNIQYF.

Ten or more counts support this clonotype. J is TRBJ1-1 and V is TRBV7-9; D gene unclear. V lost 5 bases, J lost 0 bases, and 13 bases lay in between. This CDR3 is built from 15 residues. CDR1 and CDR2 (germline): SEHNR, FQNEAQ (reference sequence). CDR3 residues: CASSNYKPMNTEAFF. The CDR3 DNA sequence: TGTGCCAGCAGCAACTACAAACCGATGAACACTGAAGCTTTCTTT.

The rearrangement links TRBV6-6 to TRBJ2-7, with 10 positions matching TRBD2. This CDR3 spans 16 amino acids. The junction had 12 bases not matched to a gene; V was cut back by 7 bases and J by 3 bases. The germline V gene has CDR1 MNHNY and CDR2 SVGAGI (reference sequence). The CDR3 loop is CASNIGRTSGNYEQYF. DNA for the CDR3: TGTGCCAGCAACATTGGGCGTACTAGCGGGAACTACGAGCAGTACTTC.

This chain connects TRBV6-2 or TRBV6-3 to TRBJ2-1, with D perhaps given as TRBD1 or TRBD2 (5 bases each). The length of the CDR3 is 13 residues. Germline lookup yields CDR1 MNHEY and CDR2 SVGEGT. This chain's CDR3 is CATVRDLYNEQFF. The CDR3 DNA sequence: TGTGCGACAGTTCGGGATTTGTACAATGAGCAGTTCTTC.

This sequence joins TRBV28 and TRBJ2-6; TRBD2 might be the D (6 bases). Germline CDR1 reads MDHEN; CDR2 reads SYDVKM. Trimming removed 10 bases at V and 0 bases at J, with 16 bases between. This CDR3 comprises 16 residues. The CDR3 bases are TGTGCCACCAATCAACCGGACTACTCTGGGGCCAACGTCCTGACTTTC. Protein sequence: CATNQPDYSGANVLTF. Combining the CDR3 with reference TRBV28 and TRBJ2-6 gives the whole variable domain DVKVTQSSRYLVKRTGEKVFLECVQDMDHENMFWYRQDPGLGLRLIYFSYDVKMKEKGDIPEGYSVSREKKERFSLILESASTNQTSMYLCATNQPDYSGANVLTFGAGSRLTVL.

This clonotype appeared a few times. CDR3 bases: TGTGCCAGCAGCGTTGACAGCGCCTATGGCTACACCTTC. Its protein product is CASSVDSAYGYTF. The V call is TRBV9, the J call TRBJ1-2, with D tentatively TRBD1 (5 bases). Germline CDR1 is SGDLS and CDR2 is YYNGEE. The CDR3 runs 13 residues. V lost 2 bases to trimming and J lost 4 bases, with 9 bases between them.

This clonotype was observed a single time. The rearrangement joins TRBV28 to TRBJ1-1; TRBD1 agrees at 10 bases. J lost 5 bases, V lost 6 bases, and 9 bases had no gene match. The CDR3 is 15 amino acids. Germline V gene lookup returns CDR1 MDHEN and CDR2 SYDVKM. In nucleotides, the CDR3 is TGTGCCAGCAGGACACCGGGACAGGGGAGGACTGAAGCTTTCTTT. This codes for CASRTPGQGRTEAFF.

The chain joins TRBV7-9 to TRBJ2-5; possible D gene TRBD1, 6 bases. CDR3 length: 14 amino acids. Trimming pared 5 bases from V and 2 bases from J, leaving 12 bases between. CDR1 is SEHNR and CDR2 is FQNEAQ in the germline V gene (reference sequence). This chain's CDR3 is CASSRARGQETQYF. In DNA, the CDR3 is TGTGCCAGCAGCCGCGCCAGGGGTCAAGAGACCCAGTACTTC.

This clonotype has at least ten counts. The chain carries TRBV29-1 and TRBJ2-1; D gene uncertain. The V gene lost 6 bases and the J gene lost 10 bases, with 13 bases spanning the gap. This CDR3 spans 11 amino acids. Germline CDR1 and CDR2: SQVTM and ANQGSEA. CDR3 residues: CSVQAPGEQFF. The CDR3 DNA is TGCAGCGTCCAAGCCCCCGGGGAGCAGTTCTTC.

This clonotype was seen once. The V call is TRBV28, the J call TRBJ2-3; the match to TRBD2 covers 12 bases. The CDR3 sequence is 22 residues long. Germline trimming cut 3 bases from V and 5 bases from J; bases unmatched to any gene: 24. Germline assignment: CDR1 MDHEN and CDR2 SYDVKM. CDR3 sequence: CASSFGKHRTSGDFFWGDTQYF. For the CDR3, the DNA is TGTGCCAGCAGTTTTGGGAAACACCGGACTAGCGGGGACTTTTTCTGGGGAGATACGCAGTATTTT.

This clonotype showed up many times. This rearrangement joins TRBV10-3 to TRBJ2-3, with 8 bases fitting TRBD2. The CDR3 is 13 amino acids. Unmatched junction bases numbered 9, after V lost 5 bases and J lost 11 bases. In germline, CDR1 is ENHRY, CDR2 SYGVKD. CDR3 DNA sequence: TGTGCCATCAGTCTCAGCGGGGGCCGTGTGCAGTATTTT. Translated, it gives CAISLSGGRVQYF.

This sequence joins TRBV21-1 and TRBJ2-7; no check of the table's D call, TRBD2, against the DNA was made. TRBV21-1 is termed a pseudogene. CDR3 length: 16 residues. The DNA of the CDR3 is TGTGCCAGCGGGACCGGACTAATGATAGGCCGCTACGAGCAGTACTTC. Translation gives CASGTGLMIGRYEQYF.

This clonotype was seen many times. This chain uses TRBV7-2 with TRBJ2-1; D remains unclear. CDR3 size: 13 residues. Germline CDR1 SGHTA, CDR2 FQGNSA. V dropped 2 bases and J dropped 9 bases, with 11 bases sitting between them. The CDR3: CASSLMTPGEQFF. DNA for the CDR3: TGTGCCAGCAGCTTAATGACGCCAGGTGAGCAGTTCTTC.

Ten or more counts support this clonotype. The chain employs TRBV9 and TRBJ2-5; 7 nucleotides match TRBD1. V shed 4 bases, J shed 3 bases, and the junction held 6 bases outside the gene matches. Germline CDR1 is SGDLS and CDR2 is YYNGEE. This CDR3 has 14 residues. CDR3 bases: TGTGCCAGCAGCTTAGTCGGGACAGAAGAGACCCAGTACTTC. Translated: CASSLVGTEETQYF.

The chain recombines TRBV29-1 with TRBJ2-7; perhaps TRBD2 as D (6 bases). The J call is uncertain, as TRBJ2-5 better fits the DNA end. The CDR3 has 13 amino acids. From germline, CDR1 is SQVTM and CDR2 ANQGSEA. CDR3 loop: CSVDPGRSETQYF. As DNA, the CDR3 is TGCAGCGTTGACCCAGGGAGGTCAGAGACCCAGTACTTC.